The clone carrying this T cell receptor (beta chain) was counted ten times or more. Its specificity is not known. This record comes from a study of breast tumors, draining lymph nodes, adjacent tissues. Study-level results: Findings are consistent with lymph node origin and intratumoral expansion of most tumor T cells. That most tumor T cells come from lymph nodes remained unproven. Compared with basal-like, luminal-like tumors shared significantly more repertoire with nontumor tissue. Tumor TCR diversity was below lymph nodes but above nontumor tissue.

One entry per CDR3 protein results from TCRdb running MiXCR on the multiplex PCR reads. The table includes 130,000 or so distinct CDR3 sequences, 21% detected once. Breast cancer patients provided tissue from their axillary draining lymph nodes. The sequenced sample was axillary lymph node tissue. The TCR was taken from a female donor with breast cancer. Some clones in this sample may be carry-over from other donors' samples.

In DNA form, the CDR3 reads TGTGCCAGTAGTAGTGGGGGCACAAGCAATCAGCCCCAGCATTTT. This sequence encodes CASSSGGTSNQPQHF. V and J are TRBV19 and TRBJ1-5; D possibly corresponds to TRBD1 (6 bases). The CDR3 sequence is 15 residues long. The ends were cut back, 4 bases at V and 1 base at J, with 11 bases in the middle. Germline CDR1 LNHDA, CDR2 SQIVND (reference sequence).